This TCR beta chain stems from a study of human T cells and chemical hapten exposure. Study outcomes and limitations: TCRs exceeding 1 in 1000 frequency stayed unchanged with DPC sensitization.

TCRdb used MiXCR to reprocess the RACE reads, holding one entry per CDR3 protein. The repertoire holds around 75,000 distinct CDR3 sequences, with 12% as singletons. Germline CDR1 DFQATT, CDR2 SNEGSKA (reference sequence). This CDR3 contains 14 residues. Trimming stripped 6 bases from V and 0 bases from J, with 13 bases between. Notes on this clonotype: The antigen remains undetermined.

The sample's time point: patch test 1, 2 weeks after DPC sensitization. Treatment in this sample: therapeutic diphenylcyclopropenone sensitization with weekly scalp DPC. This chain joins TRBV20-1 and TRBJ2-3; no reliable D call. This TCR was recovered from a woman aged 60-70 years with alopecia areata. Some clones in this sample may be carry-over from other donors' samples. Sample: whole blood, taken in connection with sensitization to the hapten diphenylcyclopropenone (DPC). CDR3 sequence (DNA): TGCAGTGCCCCAGCAGGCGAGAGCACAGATACGCAGTATTTT. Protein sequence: CSAPAGESTDTQYF.